What follows are 32 T cell receptor beta chains derived from one specimen sequenced in a study of graft-versus-host responses after intestinal transplantation. These receptors' targets are unknown. Sequenced by immunoSEQ multiplex PCR; TCRdb stores in-frame clones only, minus some. The sample contains over 85,000 clones, 91% of which appear only once. This specimen was unstimulated CD4+ T cells sorted from spleen or lymph node cells, taken before transplant. The receptors here all came from a human donor who was the organ donor for an intestinal transplant.

V is TRBV5-4 and J is TRBJ1-3; TRBD1 agrees at 7 bases. J gave up 10 bases and V 4 bases, and 8 bases lay outside the gene matches. CDR1 is SGHNT, CDR2 YYREEE, per germline (reference sequence). There are 13 residues in the CDR3. The CDR3: CASSPDREGTIYF. CDR3 sequence (DNA): TGTGCCAGCAGCCCTGACAGGGAAGGAACCATATATTTT.

This rearrangement joins TRBV11-2 to TRBJ2-7, with 9 bases fitting TRBD2. The germline gives CDR1 SGHAT, CDR2 FQNNGV. After removal of 1 base from V and 1 base from J, the junction contained 2 bases not matched to a gene. This CDR3 spans 15 amino acids. The CDR3, as DNA: TGTGCCAGCAGCTTAGTGACTAGCGGATCCTACGAGCAGTACTTC. It codes for CASSLVTSGSYEQYF.

The chain employs TRBV30 and TRBJ1-2; perhaps TRBD1 as D (6 bases). The CDR3 length is 15 residues. Germline V CDR1 and CDR2: GTSNPN, SVGIG (reference sequence). Between the trimmed V and J ends, which lost 0 bases and 4 bases, there was a span of 15 bases. CDR3 in amino acids: CAWSVLMSRGYGYTF. CDR3 bases: TGTGCCTGGAGTGTACTGATGAGCAGGGGCTATGGCTACACCTTC. Filled out from reference TRBV30 and TRBJ1-2, the complete variable domain reads SQTIHQWPATLVQPVGSPLSLECTVEGTSNPNLYWYRQAAGRGLQLLFYSVGIGQISSEVPQNLSASRPQDRQFILSSKKLLLSDSGFYLCAWSVLMSRGYGYTFGSGTRLTVV.

The chain has TRBV6-5 and TRBJ2-7; the D is unclear. The CDR3 contains 12 residues. Trimming left V 6 bases short and J 0 bases short, with 6 bases between. Germline-derived CDR1 and CDR2 are MNHEY and SVGAGI. The CDR3 loop reads CASRHASYEQYF. The CDR3 nucleotides are TGTGCCAGCAGACATGCCTCCTACGAGCAGTACTTC.

The chain combines TRBV7-3 with TRBJ2-3, with 12 bases fitting TRBD2. CDR1 is SGHTA, CDR2 FQGTGA, per germline. The V segment lost 1 base and the J segment 7 bases; nucleotides outside the gene matches: 12. The CDR3 sequence is 18 residues long. The CDR3 spells CASSLNPLLAGGRNTQYF. The CDR3 DNA is TGTGCCAGCAGCTTAAATCCTTTACTAGCGGGGGGTCGGAATACGCAGTATTTT.

V gene TRBV19 combines with J gene TRBJ2-3; no clear D gene. This CDR3 region has 15 residues. Germline V gene data show CDR1 as LNHDA and CDR2 as SQIVND (reference sequence). Trimming left V 0 bases short and J 1 base short, with 8 bases between. CDR3 in DNA: TGTGCCAGTAGTATAGATAGTTCCCGCACAGATACGCAGTATTTT. As protein: CASSIDSSRTDTQYF.

The gene calls are TRBV5-4 and TRBJ2-1; 9 bases align to TRBD2. Trimming cost V 4 bases and J 4 bases; bases outside gene matches: 6. The germline V gene has CDR1 SGHNT and CDR2 YYREEE (reference sequence). The CDR3 loop spans 15 amino acids. The CDR3 coding sequence is TGTGCCAGCAGCCCAGGGACTAGCCGGTACAATGAGCAGTTCTTC. Amino acid sequence: CASSPGTSRYNEQFF.

The gene calls are TRBV5-1 and TRBJ2-1, with TRBD2 matching 13 bases. Trimming took 3 bases from V and 0 from J; bases not matched to a gene: 3. The germline V gene has CDR1 SGHRS and CDR2 YFSETQ. The CDR3 length is 17 residues. Here the CDR3 reads CASSWGLAGSSYNEQFF. The CDR3 coding sequence is TGCGCCAGCAGCTGGGGACTAGCGGGGAGCTCCTACAATGAGCAGTTCTTC.

The V gene is TRBV5-1, the J gene TRBJ2-7, with TRBD2 identical over 8 bases. The germline CDR1 and CDR2 sequences are SGHRS and YFSETQ. The CDR3 runs to 15 residues. V shed 4 bases and J 2 bases; nucleotides not matched to a gene: 8. CDR3 region: CASSPVSGATYEQYF. CDR3 nucleotides: TGCGCCAGCAGCCCCGTTAGCGGGGCGACCTACGAGCAGTACTTC.

The V call is TRBV6-5, the J call TRBJ1-3; D might be TRBD1 (6 bases). The CDR3 contains 14 residues. CDR1 MNHEY and CDR2 SVGAGI come from the germline V gene. Trimming took 9 bases from V and 2 from J, leaving 14 bases between them. The chain's CDR3 is CASKGGGPGNTIYF. CDR3 DNA: TGTGCCAGTAAAGGGGGGGGCCCTGGAAACACCATATATTTT.

The chain recombines TRBV27 with TRBJ2-2; 7 bases are a match to TRBD1. The V gene end was trimmed by 5 bases and the J gene end by 4 bases; junction bases not matched to a gene: 7. Looked up from germline, CDR1 is MNHEY and CDR2 is SMNVEV (reference sequence). This CDR3 is built from 15 residues. CDR3 nucleotide sequence: TGTGCCAGCAGTAACCTACGGGACAGCACCGGGGAGCTGTTTTTT. Amino acid sequence: CASSNLRDSTGELFF.

Concerning this clone: Other DNA sequences of this sample code for an identical CDR3. This chain uses TRBV2 with TRBJ2-2; 7 nucleotides align to TRBD1. The V segment lost 6 bases and the J segment 8 bases; nucleotides outside the gene matches: 9. From germline, CDR1 is SNHLY and CDR2 FYNNEI. CDR3 size: 14 residues. The CDR3 loop is CASRRTGAGGELFF. The CDR3 nucleotides are TGTGCCAGCAGAAGAACAGGGGCCGGGGGGGAGCTGTTTTTT.

On this clone: Germline is not matched at one junction end, which may reflect a read error. The J gene is TRBJ2-5, the V gene TRBV18; TRBD2 might be the D (6 bases). Germline V lookup: CDR1 KGHSH, CDR2 LQKENI. This CDR3 has 16 residues. The CDR3 DNA is TGTGCCAGCTCACCCAGGAAGAGCGGTGCTGGGGAGGATGTGGACTTC. It encodes CASSPRKSGAGEDVDF.

The chain joins TRBV6-6 to TRBJ1-5; possible D gene TRBD1, 6 bases. V was pared by 5 bases and J by 3 bases, with 8 bases between. The germline V gene has CDR1 MNHNY and CDR2 SVGAGI (reference sequence). The CDR3 covers 13 residues. The CDR3 DNA sequence: TGTGCCAGCAGTGGGGACACCAATCAGCCCCAGCATTTT. This gives the protein CASSGDTNQPQHF.

This clone was detected a few times. V usage is TRBV19 and J usage is TRBJ1-5; 7 nucleotides line up with TRBD1. Germline V lookup: CDR1 LNHDA, CDR2 SQIVND (reference sequence). The V gene end was trimmed by 6 bases and the J gene end by 0 bases; junction bases not matched to a gene: 2. The CDR3 has 14 residues. CDR3 amino acids: CASRTGNSNQPQHF. The CDR3 nucleotides are TGTGCCAGTAGGACAGGGAATAGCAATCAGCCCCAGCATTTT.

This clone was observed a single time. The chain employs TRBV5-4 and TRBJ1-2; 7 bases agree with TRBD1. V gave up 4 bases and J gave up 4 bases; unmatched junction bases: 4. The CDR3 contains 13 residues. The germline CDR1 and CDR2 sequences are SGHNT and YYREEE (reference sequence). CDR3 DNA: TGTGCCAGCAGCCCAGGGGGAGGCTATGGCTACACCTTC. Amino acids: CASSPGGGYGYTF.

The rearrangement uses TRBV6-1 and TRBJ1-3; D remains unclear. The germline CDR1 and CDR2 sequences are MNHNS and SASEGT. Between the trimmed V and J ends, which lost 6 bases and 0 bases, there was a span of 12 bases. This CDR3 spans 15 amino acids. For the CDR3, the DNA is TGTGCCAGCAGCGCCACAGTGCTCTCTGGAAACACCATATATTTT. As protein: CASSATVLSGNTIYF.

This chain links TRBV7-3 with TRBJ2-5, with TRBD1 matching over 11 bases. This CDR3 is built from 14 residues. V lost 5 bases and J lost 4; bases outside the gene matches: 3. Per the germline V gene, CDR1 is SGHTA and CDR2 is FQGTGA. The CDR3 spells CASSQDRGRETQYF. The DNA for the CDR3 is TGTGCCAGCAGCCAGGACAGGGGGCGAGAGACCCAGTACTTC.

This sequence joins TRBV5-4 and TRBJ2-7; 8 positions agree with TRBD2. This CDR3 comprises 15 residues. Trimming at V came to 4 bases and at J to 0 bases, leaving 6 bases not matched to a gene. Per the germline V gene, CDR1 is SGHNT and CDR2 is YYREEE (reference sequence). The chain's CDR3 is CASSAPGTSSYEQYF. The CDR3 coding sequence is TGTGCCAGCAGCGCCCCCGGGACTAGCTCCTACGAGCAGTACTTC.

This chain connects TRBV6-1 to TRBJ1-5, with D possibly TRBD1 on 6 matching bases. The V gene's germline CDR1 is MNHNS and CDR2 SASEGT. This CDR3 is built from 15 residues. V lost 6 bases and J 0 bases, leaving 12 bases between the germline ends. Written as DNA, the CDR3 is TGTGCCAGCAGCAGGACGACAGGTAGCAATCAGCCCCAGCATTTT. Protein sequence: CASSRTTGSNQPQHF.

The chain links TRBV4-2 to TRBJ2-1, with a weak D call TRBD2 (5 bases). The CDR3 contains 14 residues. V lost 4 bases, J lost 6 bases, and 13 bases lay in between. The germline gives CDR1 LGHNA, CDR2 YNFKEQ. The DNA of the CDR3 is TGTGCCAGCAGCCTCTCCATGAGGGTCAATGAGCAGTTCTTC. Protein: CASSLSMRVNEQFF.

In this sample, this clone turned up once. The V gene is TRBV6-1, the J gene TRBJ1-5; 9 bases fit TRBD1. Germline V lookup: CDR1 MNHNS, CDR2 SASEGT. V was pared by 3 bases and J by 7 bases, with 16 bases of the junction left unmatched. The CDR3 consists of 18 residues. CDR3 in amino acids: CASSETGRDRVVGQPQHF. CDR3 in DNA: TGTGCCAGCAGTGAGACAGGACGGGACAGGGTGGTTGGGCAGCCCCAGCATTTT.

The chain combines TRBV7-9 with TRBJ2-6, with no clear D. Trimming removed 3 bases at V and 4 bases at J, with 4 bases between. The germline V gene has CDR1 SEHNR and CDR2 FQNEAQ (reference sequence). The CDR3 extends over 13 amino acids. CDR3 sequence (DNA): TGTGCCAGCAGCTTTTCAGGGGCCAACGTCCTGACTTTC. Amino acids: CASSFSGANVLTF. The entire variable domain, with the rest obtained from reference TRBV7-9 and TRBJ2-6, is as follows: DTGVSQNPRHKITKRGQNVTFRCDPISEHNRLYWYRQTLGQGPEFLTYFQNEAQLEKSRLLSDRFSAERPKGSFSTLEIQRTEQGDSAMYLCASSFSGANVLTFGAGSRLTVL.

This rearrangement joins TRBV7-9 to TRBJ1-1, with D possibly matching TRBD1 (6 bases). CDR1 is SEHNR, CDR2 FQNEAQ, per germline (reference sequence). The CDR3 is 14 residues long. Trimming shortened V by 6 bases and J by 3 bases, and 14 bases separated the two germline ends. CDR3 region: CASRERTVDTEAFF. Written as DNA, the CDR3 is TGTGCCAGCAGGGAGAGGACAGTGGACACTGAAGCTTTCTTT.

The CDR3 DNA follows: TGCGCCAGCAGCCAAGAGGGACAGTCGCGAAGGGGCTACACCTTC. It codes for CASSQEGQSRRGYTF. The chain links TRBV4-1 to TRBJ1-2; 7 positions match TRBD1. Trimming removed 0 bases from V and 8 bases from J; junction bases left unmatched: 9. From germline, CDR1 is MGHRA and CDR2 YSYEKL. The CDR3 length is 15 residues.

The chain joins TRBV10-3 to TRBJ1-6, with unresolved D. The V end lost 4 bases, the J end lost 4 bases, and 5 bases lay between the germline ends. The CDR3 totals 13 residues. Germline V gene sequence: CDR1 ENHRY, CDR2 SYGVKD. CDR3 bases: TGTGCCATCAGTGGCAGTTATAATTCACCCCTCCACTTT. Amino acid sequence: CAISGSYNSPLHF.

J is TRBJ2-7 and V is TRBV7-6; TRBD1 matches at 10 bases. The ends lost 5 bases at V and 3 bases at J; junction bases unmatched: 4. CDR3 length: 14 amino acids. CDR1 is SGHVS and CDR2 is FNYEAQ in the germline V gene. The CDR3 DNA follows: TGTGCCAGCAGCCGTGACAGGGGGCACTACGAGCAGTACTTC. This encodes CASSRDRGHYEQYF.

The V call is TRBV15, the J call TRBJ2-6; weak D call: TRBD2 (5 bases). CDR1 LNHNV and CDR2 YYDKDF come from the germline V gene (reference sequence). V lost 0 bases and J lost 0, with 12 bases in between. The CDR3 has 18 amino acids. CDR3 protein: CATSRDTGIISGANVLTF. The CDR3 DNA sequence: TGTGCCACCAGCAGAGATACGGGGATCATCTCTGGGGCCAACGTCCTGACTTTC. The whole variable domain, filled in from reference TRBV15 and TRBJ2-6, reads DAMVIQNPRYQVTQFGKPVTLSCSQTLNHNVMYWYQQKSSQAPKLLFHYYDKDFNNEADTPDNFQSRRPNTSFCFLDIRSPGLGDTAMYLCATSRDTGIISGANVLTFGAGSRLTVL.

The chain uses TRBV19 and TRBJ2-7, with TRBD2 as a possible D gene (5 bases). Germline V lookup: CDR1 LNHDA, CDR2 SQIVND (reference sequence). The CDR3 totals 14 residues. V shed 6 bases and J shed 0 bases, with 12 bases lying between them. The CDR3 sequence is CASSQRGSSYEQYF. Here the CDR3 DNA reads TGTGCCAGTAGCCAGAGAGGGAGCTCCTACGAGCAGTACTTC.

The chain employs TRBV27 and TRBJ1-1, with a possible D match to TRBD1 (6 bases). The CDR3 is 12 residues long. CDR1 and CDR2 (germline): MNHEY, SMNVEV (reference sequence). Trimming cost V 8 bases and J 10 bases, with 17 bases left between them. The CDR3 nucleotides are TGTGCCAGCTCGATGAGGGGGGGTCGAGCTTTCTTT. Amino acid sequence: CASSMRGGRAFF.

V usage is TRBV5-1 and J usage is TRBJ2-2, with TRBD1 as a possible D gene (6 bases). The CDR3 covers 16 residues. V lost 3 bases and J lost 2, with 14 bases in between. CDR1 is SGHRS, CDR2 YFSETQ, per germline. CDR3 in amino acids: CASSSTGTPNTGELFF. CDR3 DNA: TGCGCCAGCAGCTCGACCGGGACACCTAACACCGGGGAGCTGTTTTTT.

The V and J genes are TRBV7-2 and TRBJ2-7; possibly TRBD2 for D (6 bases). This CDR3 has 14 amino acids. Germline CDR1 SGHTA, CDR2 FQGNSA. V was trimmed by 2 bases and J by 2 bases, leaving 10 bases between them. CDR3 coding DNA: TGTGCCAGCAGCTTATTCGGGGGAACCTACGAGCAGTACTTC. Residues: CASSLFGGTYEQYF.